The source of this TCR beta chain is a study of cytomegalovirus exposure and HLA in healthy donors. A multiplex PCR was run with 60 Vbeta primers and 13 Jbeta primers. TCRdb keeps only in-frame clones here, not all; method: immunoSEQ multiplex PCR. The data hold roughly 100,000 clones, with around 83% observed a single time. The V gene lost 2 bases and the J gene lost 7 bases, with 15 bases spanning the gap. The germline CDR1 and CDR2 sequences are MDHEN and SYDVKM. The CDR3 spans 15 residues. Whole-study findings and limits: Sequencing likely caused a cluster of highly shared sequence variants. It was reportedly the case that the classifier diagnosed cytomegalovirus status with high specificity and sensitivity.

Turning to this clone: Its cognate antigen is unknown.

This receptor was identified in a female donor in good health and CMV-seropositive. The chain employs TRBV28 and TRBJ2-1, with a weak D call TRBD2 (7 bases). Sample: PBMCs. The CDR3 here is CASSLRGRERNEQFF. The CDR3 region has the DNA TGTGCCAGCAGTTTACGGGGGCGGGAGAGGAATGAGCAGTTCTTC.